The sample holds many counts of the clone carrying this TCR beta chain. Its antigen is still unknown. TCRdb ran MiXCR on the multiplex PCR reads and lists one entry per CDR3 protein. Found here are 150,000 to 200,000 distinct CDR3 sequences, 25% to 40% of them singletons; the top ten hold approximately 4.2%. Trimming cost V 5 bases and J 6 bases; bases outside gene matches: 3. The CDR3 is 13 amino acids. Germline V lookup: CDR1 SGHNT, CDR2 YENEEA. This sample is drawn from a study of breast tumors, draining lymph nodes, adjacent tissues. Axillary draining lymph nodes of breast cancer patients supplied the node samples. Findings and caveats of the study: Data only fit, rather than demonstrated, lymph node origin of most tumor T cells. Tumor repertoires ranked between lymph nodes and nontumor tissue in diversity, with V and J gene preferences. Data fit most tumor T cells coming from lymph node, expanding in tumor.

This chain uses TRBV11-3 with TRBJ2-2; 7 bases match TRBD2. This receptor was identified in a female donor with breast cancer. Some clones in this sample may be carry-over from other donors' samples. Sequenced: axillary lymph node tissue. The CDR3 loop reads CASSARGAGELFF. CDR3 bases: TGTGCCAGCAGCGCCCGGGGGGCCGGGGAGCTGTTTTTT. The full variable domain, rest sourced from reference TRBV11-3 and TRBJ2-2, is EAGVVQSPRYKIIEKKQPVAFWCNPISGHNTLYWYLQNLGQGPELLIRYENEEAVDDSQLPKDRFSAERLKGVDSTLKIQPAELGDSAVYLCASSARGAGELFFGEGSRLTVL.